Listed here are 21 T cell receptor beta chains from one sample, sequenced in a study of blood T cell repertoires in COVID-19. Profiling relied on immunoSEQ multiplex PCR, and the TCRdb table lists in-frame clones only, not all of them. The repertoire includes under 300,000 clones, about 85% of them detected once, and 10% to 15% sits in the top ten. Source material: peripheral blood. The receptors come from a human donor in a cohort sampled during active COVID-19.

The sample holds a few counts of this clone. J is TRBJ2-7 and V is TRBV7-2; 8 positions agree with TRBD1. The CDR3 extends over 16 amino acids. Trimming at V came to 5 bases and at J to 0 bases, leaving 9 bases not matched to a gene. Germline V gene lookup returns CDR1 SGHTA and CDR2 FQGNSA. CDR3 coding DNA: TGTGCCAGCAGCCCTCAGGGGGCCAAGAGCTCCTACGAGCAGTACTTC. Translated, it gives CASSPQGAKSSYEQYF.

In its sample, this clone was seen a few times. The V call is TRBV18, the J call TRBJ2-5, with D hard to call. The CDR3 is 16 amino acids. Germline V gives CDR1 KGHSH, CDR2 LQKENI. V gave up 3 bases and J gave up 1 base, with 15 bases separating them. As DNA, the CDR3 is TGTGCCAGCTCACCCTGGCCCCATCGAGGCCAAGAGACCCAGTACTTC. This codes for CASSPWPHRGQETQYF.

The chain's CDR3 is CASSPAGVRHTQYF. Here the CDR3 DNA reads TGTGCCAGCAGCCCAGCGGGAGTCCGCCATACGCAGTATTTT. The V gene is TRBV11-2, the J gene TRBJ2-3; 8 bases fit TRBD2. V lost 5 bases to trimming and J lost 7 bases; unmatched junction nucleotides: 8. The CDR3 has 14 residues. From germline, CDR1 is SGHAT and CDR2 FQNNGV.

The J gene is TRBJ1-1, the V gene TRBV7-2; D gene uncertain. CDR1 SGHTA and CDR2 FQGNSA come from the germline V gene. V was pared by 3 bases and J by 0 bases, with 5 bases between. This CDR3 comprises 13 residues. The CDR3 is CASSFSMNTEAFF. CDR3 nucleotide sequence: TGTGCCAGCAGCTTTTCTATGAACACTGAAGCTTTCTTT.

This chain joins TRBV10-3 and TRBJ1-1; D is possibly TRBD1 (6 bases). The V end was cut by 5 bases, the J end by 0 bases, with 10 bases between. Germline V lookup: CDR1 ENHRY, CDR2 SYGVKD. The CDR3 has 14 residues. The CDR3 loop is CAISTQGMNTEAFF. Here the CDR3 DNA reads TGTGCCATCAGTACCCAGGGGATGAACACTGAAGCTTTCTTT.

This clone came up a few times. The gene calls are TRBV5-1 and TRBJ2-2; weak D call: TRBD2 (5 bases). V was cut by 0 bases and J by 6 bases, with 12 bases left in between. This CDR3 is 15 amino acids long. In germline, CDR1 is SGHRS, CDR2 YFSETQ. The DNA for the CDR3 is TGCGCCAGCAGCTTGGGACTTCGGGATCCCGGGGAGCTGTTTTTT. Translated: CASSLGLRDPGELFF.

The chain is built from TRBV7-9 and TRBJ1-4; D is possibly TRBD1 (5 bases). Trimming took off 1 base at V and 5 bases at J, with 8 bases between the two ends. From germline, CDR1 is SEHNR and CDR2 FQNEAQ (reference sequence). The CDR3 covers 14 residues. CDR3 protein: CASSLGGVNEKLFF. Here the CDR3 DNA reads TGTGCCAGCAGCTTAGGGGGGGTAAATGAAAAACTGTTTTTT.

This sequence joins TRBV6-5 and TRBJ2-7; maybe TRBD2 (7 bases). The germline V and J ends were trimmed by 7 bases and 6 bases, with 22 bases remaining between them. This CDR3 region has 15 residues. Germline assignment: CDR1 MNHEY and CDR2 SVGAGI. For the CDR3, the DNA is TGTGCCAGCAAGTCCCAGGGGAGGGCTGGGCGCGAGCAGTACTTC. As protein: CASKSQGRAGREQYF.

V is TRBV6-2 or TRBV6-3 and J is TRBJ2-5; TRBD2 matches at 12 bases. CDR3 length: 17 amino acids. J lost 0 bases, V lost 6 bases, and 8 bases had no gene match. The V gene's germline CDR1 is MNHEY and CDR2 SVGEGT. The CDR3 bases are TGTGCCAGCAGCCCATACGGGACTAGCGGGTACCAAGAGACCCAGTACTTC. Its protein product is CASSPYGTSGYQETQYF.

This sequence joins TRBV27 and TRBJ1-6; tentatively, D is TRBD1 (6 bases). CDR1 is MNHEY and CDR2 is SMNVEV in the germline V gene (reference sequence). The CDR3 extends over 15 amino acids. The germline V and J ends were trimmed by 7 bases and 4 bases, with 14 bases remaining between them. CDR3 DNA sequence: TGTGCCAGCATGGGGGCGAGAGCTTATAATTCACCCCTCCACTTT. It encodes CASMGARAYNSPLHF.

The V call is TRBV6-1, the J call TRBJ1-2; 9 bases line up with TRBD1. Losses at the gene ends were 3 bases for V and 8 bases for J; bases not matched to a gene: 13. The CDR3 sequence is 16 residues long. The germline V gene encodes CDR1 MNHNS and CDR2 SASEGT. CDR3 sequence reads: CASSDTTLTGGGGYTF. CDR3 in DNA: TGTGCCAGCAGTGACACCACCCTTACAGGGGGCGGCGGCTACACCTTC.

The J gene is TRBJ2-3, the V gene TRBV3-1 (or the pseudogene TRBV3-2); TRBD2 aligns across 11 bases. Germline V lookup: CDR1 LGHDT, CDR2 YNNKEL (reference sequence). The CDR3 has 19 amino acids. J was trimmed by 1 base and V by 4 bases; bases with no gene match: 13. In DNA form, the CDR3 reads TGTGCCAGCAGCCCGGGGGGACTAGCGGATCCCTATGGCACAGATACGCAGTATTTT. This sequence encodes CASSPGGLADPYGTDTQYF.

This chain links TRBV6-5 with TRBJ2-7; 12 bases map to TRBD2. After removal of 6 bases from V and 3 bases from J, the junction contained 3 bases not matched to a gene. This CDR3 spans 14 amino acids. Germline CDR1 reads MNHEY; CDR2 reads SVGAGI. The CDR3 loop reads CASRTSGRYYEQYF. CDR3 in DNA: TGTGCCAGCAGAACTAGCGGGAGGTACTACGAGCAGTACTTC.

The chain combines TRBV29-1 with TRBJ2-1; 9 positions match TRBD2. Germline V gene data show CDR1 as SQVTM and CDR2 as ANQGSEA. The V gene end was trimmed by 7 bases and the J gene end by 0 bases; junction bases not matched to a gene: 13. The CDR3 runs to 17 residues. The CDR3, as DNA: TGCAGCGGGCTGAGCGGGAGGCCCCCTCGCTCCTACAATGAGCAGTTCTTC. This gives the protein CSGLSGRPPRSYNEQFF.

Turning to this clone: This same CDR3 is encoded by further DNA sequences in the sample. The V and J genes are TRBV2 and TRBJ2-1; 7 bases are shared with TRBD2. The CDR3 consists of 16 residues. The germline CDR1 and CDR2 sequences are SNHLY and FYNNEI. The V and J ends lost 1 base and 0 bases, in that order; junction bases with no gene match: 3. For the CDR3, the DNA is TGTGCCAGCAGTGAAGATGGCGGGAGCTCCTACAATGAGCAGTTCTTC. It translates to CASSEDGGSSYNEQFF.

The V call is TRBV29-1, the J call TRBJ1-5, with a weak D call TRBD1 (5 bases). The V gene's germline CDR1 is SQVTM and CDR2 ANQGSEA. V was clipped by 6 bases and J by 0 bases, with 12 bases between them. The CDR3 has 14 residues. The CDR3, as DNA: TGCAGCGTGGGGGGACTGAATAGCAATCAGCCCCAGCATTTT. This gives the protein CSVGGLNSNQPQHF.

The rearrangement links TRBV7-9 to TRBJ1-2; 12 nucleotides agree with TRBD1. From germline, CDR1 is SEHNR and CDR2 FQNEAQ (reference sequence). V was pared by 0 bases and J by 7 bases, with 6 bases of the junction left unmatched. The CDR3 length is 16 residues. CDR3 residues: CASSLARGQGAVGYTF. The CDR3, as DNA: TGTGCCAGCAGCTTAGCAAGGGGACAGGGGGCAGTTGGCTACACCTTC.

As to this clone: Other DNA sequences of this sample code for an identical CDR3. CDR3 protein: CASSRQGTGELFF. As DNA, the CDR3 is TGTGCCAGCAGCCGACAGGGCACCGGGGAGCTGTTTTTT. The chain is built from TRBV27 and TRBJ2-2; 7 bases agree with TRBD1. The CDR3 is 13 amino acids. With 6 bases clipped from V and 4 bases from J, the junction kept 2 bases outside the gene matches. Looked up from germline, CDR1 is MNHEY and CDR2 is SMNVEV (reference sequence).

V usage is TRBV19 and J usage is TRBJ1-5; D not certain. Germline-derived CDR1 and CDR2 are LNHDA and SQIVND (reference sequence). The CDR3 covers 14 residues. Trimming stripped 1 base from V and 5 bases from J, with 9 bases between. The CDR3 here is CASSIVAGDQPQHF. CDR3 sequence (DNA): TGTGCCAGTAGTATAGTCGCTGGAGATCAGCCCCAGCATTTT. The variable domain in full, with the rest retrieved from reference TRBV19 and TRBJ1-5, is DGGITQSPKYLFRKEGQNVTLSCEQNLNHDAMYWYRQDPGQGLRLIYYSQIVNDFQKGDIAEGYSVSREKKESFPLTVTSAQKNPTAFYLCASSIVAGDQPQHFGDGTRLSIL.

In nucleotides, the CDR3 is TGTGCCAGCAGCCAAGCTCTTACTAGCGGGGGCTACAATGAGCAGTTCTTC. It codes for CASSQALTSGGYNEQFF. The rearrangement uses TRBV4-2 and TRBJ2-1; 11 positions agree with TRBD2. Looked up from germline, CDR1 is LGHNA and CDR2 is YNFKEQ. With V trimmed by 1 base and J by 3 bases, 5 bases remained unmatched. This CDR3 region has 17 residues.

Concerning this clone: Other DNA sequences in the same sample also yield this CDR3. The J gene is TRBJ1-2, the V gene TRBV20-1; no definite D call. With 6 bases removed from V and 4 bases from J, the gap between germline ends came to 6 bases. CDR1 is DFQATT and CDR2 is SNEGSKA in the germline V gene (reference sequence). The CDR3 runs to 10 residues. The CDR3 here is CSARSYGYTF. The CDR3 DNA is TGCAGTGCCCGGAGCTATGGCTACACCTTC.